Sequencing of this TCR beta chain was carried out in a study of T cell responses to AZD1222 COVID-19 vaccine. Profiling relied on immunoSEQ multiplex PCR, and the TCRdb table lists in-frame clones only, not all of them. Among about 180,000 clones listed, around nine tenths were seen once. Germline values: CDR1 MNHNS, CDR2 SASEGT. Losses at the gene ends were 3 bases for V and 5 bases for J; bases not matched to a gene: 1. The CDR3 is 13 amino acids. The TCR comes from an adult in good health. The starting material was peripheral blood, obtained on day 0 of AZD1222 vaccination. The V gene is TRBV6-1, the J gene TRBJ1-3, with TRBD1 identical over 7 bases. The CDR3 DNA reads TGTGCCAGCAGTGACAGGGGGAGAAACACCATATATTTT. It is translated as CASSDRGRNTIYF.